Sequencing of this T cell receptor (beta chain) was carried out in a study of blood T cell repertoires in COVID-19. The CDR3 is 16 amino acids. Germline CDR1 is SGHRS and CDR2 is YFSETQ. V dropped 0 bases and J dropped 3 bases, with 13 bases sitting between them. Per the study methods: Amplification with reference gene primers provided the estimates of nucleated cell counts. The protocol was immunoSEQ multiplex PCR, while the TCRdb copy is restricted to in-frame clones and leaves out a portion. Clonal size and the V and J genes are those of that table, whereas D and trimming came from the DNA. The sample yields 90,000 to 100,000 clones, approximately 87% seen once.

The sequencing input was peripheral blood. The chain carries TRBV5-1 and TRBJ2-1; tentatively, D is TRBD2 (7 bases). This clonotype was sampled from a human donor in a cohort sampled during active COVID-19. The DNA of the CDR3 is TGCGCCAGCAGCTTGGCGGGGGGCGACGTCTACAATGAGCAGTTCTTC. The encoded protein is CASSLAGGDVYNEQFF.